This T cell receptor beta chain was identified during a study of blood T cell repertoires in COVID-19. Original methodology: It was from reference gene primer amplification that nucleated cell counts were estimated. The assay was immunoSEQ multiplex PCR, and TCRdb's table has in-frame clones only and misses some. The V and J calls and the clone size are those of that table, but D and trimming were determined from the DNA. This table holds about 30,000 clones, about 90% found once. The CDR3 has 13 residues. Germline V gene data show CDR1 as MGHRA and CDR2 as YSYEKL. Trimming took off 4 bases at V and 1 base at J, with 8 bases between the two ends.

The origin of this receptor is a human donor in a cohort sampled during active COVID-19. This sequence joins TRBV4-1 and TRBJ2-7, with D perhaps TRBD2 (5 bases). The sample comprised peripheral blood. The CDR3 DNA is TGCGCCAGCAGCCCACGGGATTCCTACGAGCAGTACTTC. Translated: CASSPRDSYEQYF.